The T cell receptor (beta chain) under discussion was sequenced for a study of spatial heterogeneity in lung cancer. Across the whole study: Detection of beta-chain sequences consistently exceeded that of alpha-chain sequences.

Time point: sample taken at primary tumor resection. The donors were 55 to 85 patients with non-small cell lung cancer that was early-stage and untreated. The input material, whole RNA from tumor, nontumor lung or frozen PBMC, was sequenced unsorted. Study-wide points: Tumor mutation count correlated with how many alpha and beta TCRs expanded intratumorally.

Every individual TCR cDNA molecule carried its own unique molecular identifier, which allowed correction of PCR and sequencing errors. TCRdb re-called the 5' RACE reads through MiXCR, storing one row per CDR3 protein. The sample consists of a few thousand distinct CDR3 sequences, about a sixth of them appearing once. The CDR3 totals 15 residues. V was pared by 6 bases and J by 2 bases, with 16 bases between. Germline values: CDR1 MNHEY, CDR2 SVGAGI. Sample share makes this clonotype medium-sized. Its antigen is still unknown. The gene calls are TRBV6-5 and TRBJ1-2; D may be TRBD1 (6 bases). The specimen comprised lung tumor tissue, sampled at surgery. This TCR was sampled from a male donor with early-stage non-small cell lung cancer. In DNA, the CDR3 is TGTGCCAGCAGCCCGGGGGCAAGGTTGAACTATGGCTACACCTTC. Translation: CASSPGARLNYGYTF.